In this sample, the clone carrying this TCR beta chain turned up many times. Its antigen is unknown. The data are from a study of T cell repertoires in cytomegalovirus infection. Study background: Both a matching HLA type and CMV infection were indicated by public TCR beta signatures.

Between the trimmed V and J ends, which lost 6 bases and 7 bases, there was a span of 26 bases. CDR1 SEHNR and CDR2 FQNEAQ come from the germline V gene (reference sequence). There are 17 residues in the CDR3. TCRdb re-called the reads through MiXCR, storing one row per CDR3 protein. The data hold approximately 500,000 distinct CDR3 sequences, with 16% observed a single time. Overall study results and limits: The cumulative frequency of public TCR beta families distinguished individuals who carried CMV together with the relevant HLA. HLA-C-restricted CMV clonotypes gave the most frequent clonotype in two of eight donors.

This chain joins TRBV7-9 and TRBJ2-3, with D possibly being TRBD2 (5 bases). The sample taken for sequencing was CD8+ T cells from PBMCs. The receptor was derived from a human donor in good health (CMV status not recorded). Some clones in this sample may be carry-over from other donors' samples. The CDR3 DNA sequence: TGTGCCAGCAGTACAACGACTAAACCCCCTCGGTTATATACGCAGTATTTT. It translates to CASSTTTKPPRLYTQYF.